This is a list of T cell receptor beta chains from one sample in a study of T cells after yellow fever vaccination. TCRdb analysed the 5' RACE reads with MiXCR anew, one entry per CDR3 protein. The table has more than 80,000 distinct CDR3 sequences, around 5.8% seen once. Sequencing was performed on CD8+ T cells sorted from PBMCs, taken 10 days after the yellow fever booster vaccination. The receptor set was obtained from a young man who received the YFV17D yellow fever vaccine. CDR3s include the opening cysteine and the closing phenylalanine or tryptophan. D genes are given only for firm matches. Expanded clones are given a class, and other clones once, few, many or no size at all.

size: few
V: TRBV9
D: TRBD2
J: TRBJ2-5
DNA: TGTGCCAGCAGCCCCGGGACTACACCCCTCCTGGAGACCCAGTACTTC
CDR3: CASSPGTTPLLETQYF

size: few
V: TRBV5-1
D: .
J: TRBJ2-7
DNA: TGCGCCAGCAGCTTGTCTCGGAGCTCCTACGAGCAGTACTTC
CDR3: CASSLSRSSYEQYF

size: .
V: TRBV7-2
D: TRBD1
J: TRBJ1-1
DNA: TGTGCCAGCAGCGACCCCTTGGACCGGGACAGCCTATTCTTT
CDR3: CASSDPLDRDSLFF

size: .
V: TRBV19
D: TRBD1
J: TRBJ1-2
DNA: TGTGCCAGTAGTGTATCCCGGGACAGGGACTATGGCTACACCTTC
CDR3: CASSVSRDRDYGYTF

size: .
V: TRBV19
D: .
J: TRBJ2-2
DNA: TGTGCCAGTAGTATAGCGGGGGCCACCGGGGAGCTGTTTTTT
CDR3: CASSIAGATGELFF

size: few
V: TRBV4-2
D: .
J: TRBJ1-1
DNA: TGTGCCAGCAGCCAAGGGAGGGCAGGGAGCCTGAACACTGAAGCTTTCTTT
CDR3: CASSQGRAGSLNTEAFF

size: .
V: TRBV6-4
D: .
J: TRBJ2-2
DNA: TGTGCCAGCAGCGCGGGACAGAGACCCACCGGGGAGCTGTTTTTT
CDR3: CASSAGQRPTGELFF

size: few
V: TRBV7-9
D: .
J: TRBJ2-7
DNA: TGTGCCAGCAGCTTTCACACAGGCTACGAGCAGTACTTC
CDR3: CASSFHTGYEQYF

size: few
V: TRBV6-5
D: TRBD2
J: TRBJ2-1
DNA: TGTGCCAGCAGTATTAGCGGGGGGGCCTACAATGAGCAGTTCTTC
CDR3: CASSISGGAYNEQFF

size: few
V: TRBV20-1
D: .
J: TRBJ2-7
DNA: TGCAGTGCTAGAGTCAAGGGGGGTTTTGCCTACGAGCAGTACTTC
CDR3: CSARVKGGFAYEQYF

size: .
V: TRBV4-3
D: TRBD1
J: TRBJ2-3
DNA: TGCGCCAGCAGCCCCCGGGACAGGGGTACAGATACGCAGTATTTT
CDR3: CASSPRDRGTDTQYF

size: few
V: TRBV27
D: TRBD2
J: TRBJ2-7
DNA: TGTGCCAGCAGCCTACGACTAGCGGGCCCCGTCGAGCAGTACTTC
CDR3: CASSLRLAGPVEQYF

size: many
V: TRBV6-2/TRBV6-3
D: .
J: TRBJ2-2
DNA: TGTGCCAGCAGTGCCCGCCCCACCGGGGAGCTGTTTTTT
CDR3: CASSARPTGELFF

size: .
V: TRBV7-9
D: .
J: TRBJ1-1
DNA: TGTGCCAGCAGCCCAGGGAAGGAAGCTTTCTTT
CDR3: CASSPGKEAFF

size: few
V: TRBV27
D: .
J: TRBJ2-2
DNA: TGTGCCAGCAGTTTAAGGCTGCGGTCCGGGGAGCTGTTTTTT
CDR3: CASSLRLRSGELFF

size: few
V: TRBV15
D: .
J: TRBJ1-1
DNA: TGTGCCACCAGCGGGACGGGGCCAGGGACTGAAGCTTTCTTT
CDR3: CATSGTGPGTEAFF

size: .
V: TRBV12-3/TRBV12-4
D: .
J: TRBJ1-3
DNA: TGTGCCAGCAGCTTTGGGAAATCTGGAAACACCATATATTTT
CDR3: CASSFGKSGNTIYF

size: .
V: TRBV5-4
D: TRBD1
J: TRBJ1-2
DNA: TGTGCCAGCAGCTTGGACGACAGGGAGGGGGGCTATGGCTACACCTTC
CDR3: CASSLDDREGGYGYTF

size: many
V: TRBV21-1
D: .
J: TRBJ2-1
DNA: TGTGCCAGCAGCAAAGTGCCTAGCGGGGATAACAGCTCCTACAATGAGCAGTTCTTC
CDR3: CASSKVPSGDNSSYNEQFF

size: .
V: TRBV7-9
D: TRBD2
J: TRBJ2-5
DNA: TGTGCCAGCAGAGCGGGCCCTAGCGGGGATCAAGAGACCCAGTACTTC
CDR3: CASRAGPSGDQETQYF

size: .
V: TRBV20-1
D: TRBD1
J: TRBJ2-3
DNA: TGCAGTGCTAGGGACAGGGCCTCAGATACGCAGTATTTT
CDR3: CSARDRASDTQYF

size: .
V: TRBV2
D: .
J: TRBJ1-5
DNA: TGTGCCAGCAGTGTGTCTACGAGTCAGGGGAGCAATCAGCCCCAGCATTTT
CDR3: CASSVSTSQGSNQPQHF

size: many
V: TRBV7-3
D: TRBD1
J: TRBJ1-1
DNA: TGTGCCAGCAGCTTAACGGAGGGGGCTGGTACTGAAGCTTTCTTT
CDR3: CASSLTEGAGTEAFF

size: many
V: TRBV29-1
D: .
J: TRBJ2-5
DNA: TGCAGCGGGAGGGGTGATTTAGAGACCCAGTACTTC
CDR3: CSGRGDLETQYF

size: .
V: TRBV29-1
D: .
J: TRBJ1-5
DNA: TGCAGCGCCGGGGACCCCAATCAGCCCCAGCATTTT
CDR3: CSAGDPNQPQHF

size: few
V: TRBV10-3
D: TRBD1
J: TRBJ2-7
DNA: TGTGCCATCAGTGGGGGGAAAGACAGGGGTGACTACGAGCAGTACTTC
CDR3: CAISGGKDRGDYEQYF

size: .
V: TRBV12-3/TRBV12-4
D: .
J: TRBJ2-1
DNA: TGTGCCAGCAGTTTTGTTAATGAGCAGTTCTTC
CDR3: CASSFVNEQFF

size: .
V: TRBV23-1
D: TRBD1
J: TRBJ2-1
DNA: TGCGCCAGAAGAAACCGACAGGGGACTCCCCTCAATGAGCAGTTCTTC
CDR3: CARRNRQGTPLNEQFF

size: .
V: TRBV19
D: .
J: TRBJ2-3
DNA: TGTGCCAGTAGTATAGTCCACAGGGAGGCAGATACGCAGTATTTT
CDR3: CASSIVHREADTQYF

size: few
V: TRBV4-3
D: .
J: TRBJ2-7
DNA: TGCGCCAGCAGCCAAGACTTAAATTACGAGCAGTACTTC
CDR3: CASSQDLNYEQYF

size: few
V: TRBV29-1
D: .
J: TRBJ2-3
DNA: TGCAGCGTTCCGGGGATCTCCCCAGATACGCAGTATTTT
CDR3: CSVPGISPDTQYF

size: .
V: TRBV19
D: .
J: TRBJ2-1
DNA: TGTGCCAGTAGTAACGAAGGACAGTCCTACAATGAGCAGTTCTTC
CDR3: CASSNEGQSYNEQFF

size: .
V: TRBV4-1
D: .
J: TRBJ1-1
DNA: TGCGCCAGCAGCCCTCGGACAGACAAGAACACTGAAGCTTTCTTT
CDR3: CASSPRTDKNTEAFF

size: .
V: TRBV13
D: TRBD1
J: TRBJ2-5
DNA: TGTGCCAGCAGCTTGGCAGGGACAGCTCCTGGGGAGACCCAGTACTTC
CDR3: CASSLAGTAPGETQYF

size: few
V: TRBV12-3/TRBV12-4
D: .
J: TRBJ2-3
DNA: TGTGCCAGCAGTTTCTGGGGGCAGGAGACAGATACGCAGTATTTT
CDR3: CASSFWGQETDTQYF

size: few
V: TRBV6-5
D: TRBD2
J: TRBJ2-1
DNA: TGTGCCAGCAGTTACTCGAGGCCTAGCGGGAGTAATGAGCAGTTCTTC
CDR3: CASSYSRPSGSNEQFF

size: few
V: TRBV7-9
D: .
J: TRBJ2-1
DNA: TGTGCCAGCAGCGACCCCGGCTATGAGCAGTTCTTC
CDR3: CASSDPGYEQFF